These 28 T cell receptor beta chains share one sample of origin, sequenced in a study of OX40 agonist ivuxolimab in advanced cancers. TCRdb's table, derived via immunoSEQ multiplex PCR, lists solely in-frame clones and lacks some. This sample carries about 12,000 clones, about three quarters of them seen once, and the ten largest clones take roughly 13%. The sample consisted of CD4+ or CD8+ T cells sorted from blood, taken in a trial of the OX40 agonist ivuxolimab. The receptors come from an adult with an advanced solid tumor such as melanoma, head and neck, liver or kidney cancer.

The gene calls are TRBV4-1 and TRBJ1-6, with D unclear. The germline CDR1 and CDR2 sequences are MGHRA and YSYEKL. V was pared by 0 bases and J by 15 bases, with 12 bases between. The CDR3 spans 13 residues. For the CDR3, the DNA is TGCGCCAGCAGCCAAGAAAGGAGGGAGCGCCTCCACTTT. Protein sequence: CASSQERRERLHF.

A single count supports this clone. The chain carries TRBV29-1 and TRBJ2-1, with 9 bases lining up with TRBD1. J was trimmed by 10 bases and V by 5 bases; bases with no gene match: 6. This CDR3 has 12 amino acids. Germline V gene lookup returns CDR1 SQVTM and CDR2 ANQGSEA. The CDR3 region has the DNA TGCAGCGTTTCCGGGACAGGGAGGGAGCAGTTCTTC. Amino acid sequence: CSVSGTGREQFF.

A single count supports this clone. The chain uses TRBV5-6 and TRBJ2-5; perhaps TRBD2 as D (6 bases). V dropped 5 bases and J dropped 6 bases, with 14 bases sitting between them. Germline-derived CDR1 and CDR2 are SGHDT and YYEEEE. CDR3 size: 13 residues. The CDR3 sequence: CASSSGAGKTQYF. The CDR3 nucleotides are TGTGCCAGCAGTTCGGGAGCTGGGAAGACCCAGTACTTC.

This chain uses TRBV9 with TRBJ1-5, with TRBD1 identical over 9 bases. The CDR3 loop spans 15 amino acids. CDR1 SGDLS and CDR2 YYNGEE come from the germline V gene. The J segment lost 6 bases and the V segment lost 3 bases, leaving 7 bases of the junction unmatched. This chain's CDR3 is CASSASGTGTQPQHF. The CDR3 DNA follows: TGTGCCAGCAGCGCCTCCGGGACAGGGACTCAGCCCCAGCATTTT.

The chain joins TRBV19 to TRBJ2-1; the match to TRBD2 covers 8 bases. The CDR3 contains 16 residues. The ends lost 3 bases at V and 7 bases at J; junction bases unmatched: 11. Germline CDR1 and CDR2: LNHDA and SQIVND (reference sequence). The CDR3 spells CASSILTSGRLNEQFF. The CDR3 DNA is TGTGCCAGTAGTATTTTAACTAGCGGCCGTTTAAATGAGCAGTTCTTC.

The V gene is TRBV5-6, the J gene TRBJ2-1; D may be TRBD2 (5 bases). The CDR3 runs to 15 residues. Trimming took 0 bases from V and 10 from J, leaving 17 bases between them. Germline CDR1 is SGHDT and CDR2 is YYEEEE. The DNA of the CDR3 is TGTGCCAGCAGCTTGGGGTACTTTACGGAGGTGGAGCAGTTCTTC. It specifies CASSLGYFTEVEQFF.

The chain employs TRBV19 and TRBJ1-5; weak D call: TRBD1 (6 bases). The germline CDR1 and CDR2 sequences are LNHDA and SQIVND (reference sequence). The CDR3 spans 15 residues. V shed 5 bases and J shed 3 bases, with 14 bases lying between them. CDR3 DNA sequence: TGTGCCAGTAGTGGTCGACAGGATTTCAATCAGCCCCAGCATTTT. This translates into CASSGRQDFNQPQHF.

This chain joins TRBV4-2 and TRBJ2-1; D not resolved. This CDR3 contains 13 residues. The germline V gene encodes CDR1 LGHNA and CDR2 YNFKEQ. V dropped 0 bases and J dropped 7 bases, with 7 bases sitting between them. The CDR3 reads CASSQDIRNEQFF. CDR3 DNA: TGTGCCAGCAGCCAAGATATCCGGAATGAGCAGTTCTTC.

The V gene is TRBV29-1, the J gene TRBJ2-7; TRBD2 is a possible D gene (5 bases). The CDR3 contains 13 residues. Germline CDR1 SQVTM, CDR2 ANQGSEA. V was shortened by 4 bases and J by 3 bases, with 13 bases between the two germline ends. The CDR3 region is CSVGGSGFYEQYF. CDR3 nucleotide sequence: TGCAGCGTTGGGGGTTCGGGGTTCTACGAGCAGTACTTC.

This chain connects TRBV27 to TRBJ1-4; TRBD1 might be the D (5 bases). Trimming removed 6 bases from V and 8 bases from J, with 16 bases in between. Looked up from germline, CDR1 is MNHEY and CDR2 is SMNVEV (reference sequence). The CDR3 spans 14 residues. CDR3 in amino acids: CASSGGTLGEKLFF. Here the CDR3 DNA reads TGTGCCAGCAGCGGGGGGACCTTGGGCGAAAAACTGTTTTTT.

As DNA, the CDR3 is TGTGCCACCAGCAGACGGGAACAGGGGTTAAGTGAAAAACTGTTTTTT. It yields the protein CATSRREQGLSEKLFF. The chain recombines TRBV15 with TRBJ1-4; 7 bases fit TRBD1. The V segment lost 2 bases and the J segment 7 bases; nucleotides outside the gene matches: 10. Germline V gene data show CDR1 as LNHNV and CDR2 as YYDKDF (reference sequence). This CDR3 is 16 amino acids long.

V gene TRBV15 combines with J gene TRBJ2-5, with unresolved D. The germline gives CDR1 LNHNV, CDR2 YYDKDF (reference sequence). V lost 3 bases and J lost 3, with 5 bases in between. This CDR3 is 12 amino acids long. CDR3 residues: CATSRTEETQYF. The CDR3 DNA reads TGTGCCACCAGCAGGACCGAAGAGACCCAGTACTTC.

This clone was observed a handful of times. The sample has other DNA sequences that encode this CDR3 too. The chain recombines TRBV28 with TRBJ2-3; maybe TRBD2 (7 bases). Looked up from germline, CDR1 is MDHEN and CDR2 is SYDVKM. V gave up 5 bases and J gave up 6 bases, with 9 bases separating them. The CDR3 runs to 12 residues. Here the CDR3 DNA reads TGTGCCAGCAGTGGGGGGGCGGATACGCAGTATTTT. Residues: CASSGGADTQYF.

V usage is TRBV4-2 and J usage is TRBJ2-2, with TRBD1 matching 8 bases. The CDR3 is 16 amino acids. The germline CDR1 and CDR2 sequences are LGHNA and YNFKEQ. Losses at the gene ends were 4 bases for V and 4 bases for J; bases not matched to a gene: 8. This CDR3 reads CASSPGPDRATGELFF. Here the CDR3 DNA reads TGTGCCAGCAGCCCAGGCCCGGACAGGGCCACCGGGGAGCTGTTTTTT.

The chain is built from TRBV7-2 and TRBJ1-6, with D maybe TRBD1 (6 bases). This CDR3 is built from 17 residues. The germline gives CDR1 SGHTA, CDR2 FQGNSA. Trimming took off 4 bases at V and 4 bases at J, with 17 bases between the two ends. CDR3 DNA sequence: TGTGCCAGCAGCTCACGCAGGGGAATACAGTATAATTCACCCCTCCACTTT. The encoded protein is CASSSRRGIQYNSPLHF.

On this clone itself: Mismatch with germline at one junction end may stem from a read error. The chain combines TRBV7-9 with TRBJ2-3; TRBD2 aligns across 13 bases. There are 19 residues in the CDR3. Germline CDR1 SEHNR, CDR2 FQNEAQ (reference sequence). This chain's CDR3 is CASSSPGLAGSYSTDTRYF. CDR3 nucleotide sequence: TGTGCCAGCAGCTCCCCGGGACTAGCGGGATCTTATAGCACAGATACGCGGTATTTT.

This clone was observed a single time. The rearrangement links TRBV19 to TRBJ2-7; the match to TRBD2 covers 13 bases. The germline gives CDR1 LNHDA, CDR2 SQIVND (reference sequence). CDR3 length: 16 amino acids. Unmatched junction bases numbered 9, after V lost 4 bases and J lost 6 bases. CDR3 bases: TGTGCCAGTAGTAACGGACTAGCGGGGGCTTTGGGCGAGCAGTACTTC. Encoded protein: CASSNGLAGALGEQYF.

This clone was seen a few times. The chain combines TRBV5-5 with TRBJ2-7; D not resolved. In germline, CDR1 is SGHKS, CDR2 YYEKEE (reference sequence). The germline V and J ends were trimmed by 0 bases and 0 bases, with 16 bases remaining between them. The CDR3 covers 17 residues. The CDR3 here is CASSLAKQDGRSYEQYF. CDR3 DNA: TGTGCCAGCAGCTTGGCCAAGCAAGACGGCCGCTCCTACGAGCAGTACTTC.

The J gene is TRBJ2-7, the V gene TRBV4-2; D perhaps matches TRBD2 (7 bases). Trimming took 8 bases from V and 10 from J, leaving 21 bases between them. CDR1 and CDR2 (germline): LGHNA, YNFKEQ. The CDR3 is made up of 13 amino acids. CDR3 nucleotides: TGTGCCAGCGCTGAGGGGGAGGGCCACGGTCAGTACTTC. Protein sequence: CASAEGEGHGQYF.

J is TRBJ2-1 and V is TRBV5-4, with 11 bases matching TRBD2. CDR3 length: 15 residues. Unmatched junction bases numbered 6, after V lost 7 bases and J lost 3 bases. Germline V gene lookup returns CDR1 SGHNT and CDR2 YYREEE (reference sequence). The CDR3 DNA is TGTGCCAGCGCCCCCGGGACTAGCGGCTACAATGAGCAGTTCTTC. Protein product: CASAPGTSGYNEQFF.

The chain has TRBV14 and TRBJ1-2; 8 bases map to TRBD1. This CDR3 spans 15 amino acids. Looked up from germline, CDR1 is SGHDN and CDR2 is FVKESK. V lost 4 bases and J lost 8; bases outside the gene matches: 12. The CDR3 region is CASSPWTGSFRGYTF. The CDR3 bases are TGTGCCAGCAGCCCCTGGACAGGGTCTTTCCGGGGCTACACCTTC.

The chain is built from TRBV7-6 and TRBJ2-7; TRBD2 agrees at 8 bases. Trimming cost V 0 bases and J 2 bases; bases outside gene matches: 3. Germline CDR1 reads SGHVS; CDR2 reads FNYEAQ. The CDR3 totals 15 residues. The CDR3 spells CASSLAAGGPYEQYF. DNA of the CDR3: TGTGCCAGCAGCTTAGCGGCGGGAGGTCCCTACGAGCAGTACTTC.

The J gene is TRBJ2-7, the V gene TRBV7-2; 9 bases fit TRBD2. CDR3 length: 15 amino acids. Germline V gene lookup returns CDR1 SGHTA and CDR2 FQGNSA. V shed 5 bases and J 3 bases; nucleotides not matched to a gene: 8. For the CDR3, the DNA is TGTGCCAGCAGCATAAGGGCGGGAGGGGACTACGAGCAGTACTTC. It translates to CASSIRAGGDYEQYF. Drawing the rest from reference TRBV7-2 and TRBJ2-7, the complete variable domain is GAGVSQSPSNKVTEKGKDVELRCDPISGHTALYWYRQSLGQGLEFLIYFQGNSAPDKSGLPSDRFSAERTGGSVSTLTIQRTQQEDSAVYLCASSIRAGGDYEQYFGPGTRLTVT.

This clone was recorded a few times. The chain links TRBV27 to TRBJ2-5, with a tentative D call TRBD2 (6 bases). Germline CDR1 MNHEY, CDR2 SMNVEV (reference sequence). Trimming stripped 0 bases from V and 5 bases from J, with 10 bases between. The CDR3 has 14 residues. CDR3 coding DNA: TGTGCCAGCAGTTTATCTAGCGGCTCGGAGACCCAGTACTTC. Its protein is CASSLSSGSETQYF.

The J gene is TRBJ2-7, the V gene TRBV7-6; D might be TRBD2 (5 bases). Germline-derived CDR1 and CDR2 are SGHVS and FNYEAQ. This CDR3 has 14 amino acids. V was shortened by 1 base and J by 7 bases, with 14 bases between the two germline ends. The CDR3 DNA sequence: TGTGCCAGCAGCTTAGGGGAGAACCGGCGGGAGCAGTACTTC. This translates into CASSLGENRREQYF.

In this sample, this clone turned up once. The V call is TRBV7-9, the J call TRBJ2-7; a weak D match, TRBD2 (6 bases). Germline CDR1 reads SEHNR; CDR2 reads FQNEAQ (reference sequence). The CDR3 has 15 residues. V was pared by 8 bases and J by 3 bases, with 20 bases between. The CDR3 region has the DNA TGTGCCAGCGAGGAGGAGGGGCCAGAAAGCTACGAGCAGTACTTC. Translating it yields CASEEEGPESYEQYF.

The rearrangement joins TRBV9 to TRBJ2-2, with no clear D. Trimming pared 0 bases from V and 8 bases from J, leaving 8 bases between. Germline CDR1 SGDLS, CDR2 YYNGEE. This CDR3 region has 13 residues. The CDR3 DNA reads TGTGCCAGCAGCGTAGAGGGTTCGGGGGAGCTGTTTTTT. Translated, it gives CASSVEGSGELFF.

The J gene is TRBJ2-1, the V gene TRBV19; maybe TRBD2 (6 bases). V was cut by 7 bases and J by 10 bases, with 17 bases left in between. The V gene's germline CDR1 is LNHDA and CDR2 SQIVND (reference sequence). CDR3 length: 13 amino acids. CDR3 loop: CASNRGGSWEQFF. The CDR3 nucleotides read TGTGCCAGTAACAGAGGAGGGTCTTGGGAGCAGTTCTTC.